This entry lists 12 T cell receptor beta chains sequenced from one sample in a study of T cells after yellow fever vaccination (dated by TCRdb to the late 2010s). What the treatment or condition label conveys for this sample: live attenuated yellow fever vaccine strain. Library preparation employed 5' RACE. The data were produced on an Illumina NovaSeq 6000. Through fastp at Q25 and MiXCR, TCRdb rebuilt clones from the public reads, retaining in-frame beta chains. Each CDR3 protein gets just one entry, which takes the most common genes and DNA from the rows behind it. The sample includes approximately 450,000 distinct CDR3 sequences, with around 20% observed a single time. Of the sample, over 15% falls within the top ten clones. The specimen comprised PBMCs, sampled before the yellow fever booster vaccination. The receptor source for this set is a man aged 18-30 years who received the YFV17D yellow fever vaccine.

CDR3 amino acids: CASSQEGTGVNYNSPLHF. The CDR3, as DNA: TGCGCCAGCAGCCAAGAGGGAACAGGGGTGAACTATAATTCACCCCTCCACTTT. This chain uses TRBV4-3 with TRBJ1-6; 7 bases fit TRBD1. The length of the CDR3 is 18 residues. The V and J ends lost 0 bases and 3 bases, in that order; junction bases with no gene match: 8. Per germline, CDR1 LGHNA and CDR2 YSLEER.

The chain is built from TRBV7-9 and TRBJ2-1; D might be TRBD2 (6 bases). This CDR3 contains 14 residues. The V gene's germline CDR1 is SEHNR and CDR2 FQNEAQ (reference sequence). V lost 2 bases, J lost 7 bases, and 12 bases lay in between. The CDR3 region has the DNA TGTGCCAGCAGCTTACTAGCGCTTGTGAATGAGCAGTTCTTC. Its protein product is CASSLLALVNEQFF.

The chain links TRBV7-2 to TRBJ2-1; 7 nucleotides agree with TRBD1. V dropped 7 bases and J dropped 4; count of bases not matched to a gene: 7. The CDR3 extends over 14 amino acids. Germline V CDR1 and CDR2: SGHTA, FQGNSA. The CDR3 spells CASTVGTVYNEQFF. Here the CDR3 DNA reads TGTGCCAGCACCGTCGGGACAGTTTACAATGAGCAGTTCTTC.

The gene calls are TRBV19 and TRBJ1-1; the match to TRBD1 covers 9 bases. This CDR3 has 18 residues. Germline V gene sequence: CDR1 LNHDA, CDR2 SQIVND (reference sequence). V lost 7 bases to trimming and J lost 7 bases; unmatched junction nucleotides: 22. This CDR3 reads CASMEDRGRQGREGEAFF. CDR3 coding DNA: TGTGCCAGTATGGAGGACAGGGGCCGGCAGGGGAGGGAGGGTGAAGCTTTCTTT.

This chain uses TRBV7-2 with TRBJ1-6; 8 nucleotides line up with TRBD1. This CDR3 has 15 amino acids. V shed 3 bases, J shed 5 bases, and the junction held 3 bases outside the gene matches. Germline V gene sequence: CDR1 SGHTA, CDR2 FQGNSA. In DNA form, the CDR3 reads TGTGCCAGCAGCTTGCAGGGGGCGAATAATTCACCCCTCCACTTT. It codes for CASSLQGANNSPLHF.

The chain uses TRBV12-3 or TRBV12-4 and TRBJ1-2, with 7 positions matching TRBD1. The J segment lost 4 bases and the V segment lost 4 bases, leaving 6 bases of the junction unmatched. This CDR3 has 14 amino acids. CDR3 loop: CASSSPDRAYGYTF. In DNA form, the CDR3 reads TGTGCCAGCAGTTCACCTGACAGGGCCTATGGCTACACCTTC.

The chain couples TRBV7-9 to TRBJ2-1, with D possibly matching TRBD1 (7 bases). This CDR3 has 15 amino acids. Germline V gene lookup returns CDR1 SEHNR and CDR2 FQNEAQ (reference sequence). V lost 5 bases, J lost 6 bases, and 17 bases lay in between. Here the CDR3 reads CASSQNNRGLNEQFF. For the CDR3, the DNA is TGTGCCAGCAGCCAGAATAACAGGGGACTCAATGAGCAGTTCTTC.

The genes are TRBV12-3 or TRBV12-4 and TRBJ1-2; D remains ambiguous. Trimming cost V 3 bases and J 5 bases, with 10 bases left between them. The CDR3 length is 13 residues. The CDR3 loop is CASSLETEYGYTF. Here the CDR3 DNA reads TGTGCCAGCAGTTTGGAGACGGAGTATGGCTACACCTTC.

The rearrangement uses TRBV7-3 and TRBJ2-5; D remains unclear. The length of the CDR3 is 14 residues. Germline loops: CDR1 SGHTA, CDR2 FQGTGA. V shed 4 bases and J shed 3 bases, with 12 bases lying between them. The DNA for the CDR3 is TGTGCCAGCAGCTCCACGATTTTGGAAGAGACCCAGTACTTC. Its protein product is CASSSTILEETQYF.

The rearrangement joins TRBV6-5 to TRBJ1-2; no clear D gene. Trimming shortened V by 0 bases and J by 7 bases, and 12 bases separated the two germline ends. The CDR3 has 14 residues. CDR1 MNHEY and CDR2 SVGAGI come from the germline V gene. Here the CDR3 reads CASSYSRFYAGYTF. The CDR3 DNA sequence: TGTGCCAGCAGTTACTCGAGATTTTATGCTGGCTACACCTTC.

In its sample, this clonotype was seen many times. This chain connects TRBV4-3 to TRBJ2-5; possibly TRBD2 for D (5 bases). The CDR3 spans 14 residues. Trimming took 3 bases from V and 6 from J, leaving 14 bases between them. Germline-derived CDR1 and CDR2 are LGHNA and YSLEER. CDR3: CASSHAGLGKTQYF. CDR3 in DNA: TGCGCCAGCAGCCATGCCGGGCTCGGGAAGACCCAGTACTTC.

The J gene is TRBJ1-4, the V gene TRBV4-3; TRBD1 aligns across 7 bases. Per germline, CDR1 LGHNA and CDR2 YSLEER. The CDR3 length is 13 residues. V trimming: 4 bases; J trimming: 14 bases; junction bases outside the gene matches: 10. The CDR3 region has the DNA TGCGCCAGCAGCCCAAGGGGGGACAGTGGGCTGTTTTTT. This encodes CASSPRGDSGLFF.